These 30 T cell receptor beta chains originate from one sample sequenced in a study of T cell responses to AZD1222 COVID-19 vaccine. Profiling relied on immunoSEQ multiplex PCR, and the TCRdb table lists in-frame clones only, not all of them. The table records about 130,000 clones, approximately 85% of them present only once. Specimen: peripheral blood, collected on day 0 of AZD1222 vaccination. All receptors come from an adult in good health.

The chain uses TRBV18 and TRBJ1-2; TRBD1 is a possible D gene (5 bases). The V gene's germline CDR1 is KGHSH and CDR2 LQKENI. The ends were cut back, 4 bases at V and 2 bases at J, with 8 bases in the middle. This CDR3 has 13 residues. The CDR3 here is CASSRGQNYGYTF. In DNA, the CDR3 is TGTGCCAGCTCACGCGGACAAAACTATGGCTACACCTTC.

The chain has TRBV19 and TRBJ1-1; TRBD1 agrees at 7 bases. Germline V gene lookup returns CDR1 LNHDA and CDR2 SQIVND (reference sequence). The CDR3 extends over 15 amino acids. The ends lost 3 bases at V and 5 bases at J; junction bases unmatched: 9. CDR3 region: CASSIQGGVMTEAFF. In DNA form, the CDR3 reads TGTGCCAGTAGTATCCAGGGGGGCGTAATGACTGAAGCTTTCTTT.

This chain joins TRBV11-3 and TRBJ1-3; tentatively, D is TRBD1 (5 bases). There are 15 residues in the CDR3. Looked up from germline, CDR1 is SGHNT and CDR2 is YENEEA. Trimming pared 2 bases from V and 0 bases from J, leaving 8 bases between. The CDR3 protein is CASSLTTVSGNTIYF. DNA for the CDR3: TGTGCCAGCAGCTTAACGACAGTCTCTGGAAACACCATATATTTT.

The V call is TRBV11-2, the J call TRBJ1-3; D remains unclear. The V gene's germline CDR1 is SGHAT and CDR2 FQNNGV. Trimming pared 5 bases from V and 10 bases from J, leaving 9 bases between. This CDR3 is 11 amino acids long. CDR3 residues: CASSPSITIYF. The CDR3 DNA follows: TGTGCCAGCAGCCCCTCCATAACCATATATTTT.

The V and J genes are TRBV2 and TRBJ1-3; no definite D call. Germline CDR1 is SNHLY and CDR2 is FYNNEI. V dropped 1 base and J dropped 0 bases, with 7 bases sitting between them. The CDR3 has 15 amino acids. CDR3 coding DNA: TGTGCCAGCAGTGAAGAAGGACTCTCTGGAAACACCATATATTTT. It yields the protein CASSEEGLSGNTIYF. Full variable domain (missing parts from reference TRBV2 and TRBJ1-3): EPEVTQTPSHQVTQMGQEVILRCVPISNHLYFYWYRQILGQKVEFLVSFYNNEISEKSEIFDDQFSVERPDGSNFTLKIRSTKLEDSAMYFCASSEEGLSGNTIYFGEGSWLTVV.

This clone has a handful of counts. The same CDR3 can be traced to other DNA sequences in this sample. This chain joins TRBV6-5 and TRBJ1-2; no definite D call. The CDR3 runs 14 residues. V lost 2 bases and J lost 1, with 8 bases in between. CDR1 is MNHEY and CDR2 is SVGAGI in the germline V gene. In DNA form, the CDR3 reads TGTGCCAGCAGTTACGGCGGACTTAACTATGGCTACACCTTC. This translates into CASSYGGLNYGYTF.

This CDR3 reads CASSLPGDIQYF. CDR3 nucleotide sequence: TGTGCCAGCAGCTTACCGGGGGACATTCAGTACTTC. The chain employs TRBV7-2 and TRBJ2-4; D perhaps matches TRBD2 (6 bases). With 2 bases removed from V and 8 bases from J, the gap between germline ends came to 7 bases. The CDR3 has 12 residues. CDR1 is SGHTA, CDR2 FQGNSA, per germline.

This clone was detected only once. The rearrangement uses TRBV2 and TRBJ2-5; no firm D call. CDR1 and CDR2 (germline): SNHLY, FYNNEI. Trimming stripped 8 bases from V and 1 base from J, with 17 bases between. The CDR3 loop spans 15 amino acids. The CDR3 spells CASPGSHDTQETQYF. The DNA for the CDR3 is TGTGCCAGCCCAGGATCCCACGACACCCAAGAGACCCAGTACTTC. Supplemented by reference TRBV2 and TRBJ2-5, the full variable domain reads EPEVTQTPSHQVTQMGQEVILRCVPISNHLYFYWYRQILGQKVEFLVSFYNNEISEKSEIFDDQFSVERPDGSNFTLKIRSTKLEDSAMYFCASPGSHDTQETQYFGPGTRLLVL.

This sequence joins TRBV1 and TRBJ2-7; TRBD2 is the table's D call and was not checked against the DNA. TRBV1 corresponds to a pseudogene. The CDR3 length is 18 residues. CDR3 region: CTSSQDQVQQVTSYEQYF. The CDR3 DNA reads TGCACCAGCAGCCAAGATCAGGTCCAGCAGGTTACTAGCTACGAGCAGTACTTC.

This clone turned up a few times. The chain combines TRBV4-1 with TRBJ2-2, with 7 bases lining up with TRBD2. After removal of 3 bases from V and 4 bases from J, the junction contained 8 bases not matched to a gene. This CDR3 comprises 16 residues. Germline CDR1 is MGHRA and CDR2 is YSYEKL. Written as DNA, the CDR3 is TGCGCCAGCAGCCACCCCACGGGGAGGGTCACCGGGGAGCTGTTTTTT. Amino acids: CASSHPTGRVTGELFF.

The CDR3 DNA follows: TGTGCCAGCTTGCCCGGGACCTACGAGCAGTACTTC. It encodes CASLPGTYEQYF. This chain uses TRBV18 with TRBJ2-7; D might be TRBD2 (5 bases). Trimming removed 7 bases from V and 2 bases from J, with 9 bases in between. The CDR3 is 12 residues long. Germline V gives CDR1 KGHSH, CDR2 LQKENI.

V gene TRBV6-5 combines with J gene TRBJ1-5, with unresolved D. Trimming took 0 bases from V and 3 from J, leaving 12 bases between them. Germline V CDR1 and CDR2: MNHEY, SVGAGI. The CDR3 has 16 residues. The CDR3 loop reads CASSYSHPRANQPQHF. CDR3 DNA sequence: TGTGCCAGCAGTTACTCGCACCCTAGGGCCAATCAGCCCCAGCATTTT.

This clone was observed once. The rearrangement uses TRBV5-4 and TRBJ2-1; no clear D gene. The CDR3 has 14 amino acids. Trimming cost V 1 base and J 4 bases, with 9 bases left between them. The germline V gene encodes CDR1 SGHNT and CDR2 YYREEE (reference sequence). DNA of the CDR3: TGTGCCAGCAGCTTGTCGGTGACTTACAATGAGCAGTTCTTC. Its protein is CASSLSVTYNEQFF.

The V gene is TRBV5-5, the J gene TRBJ2-3, with TRBD1 matching 7 bases. CDR3 length: 13 amino acids. The V gene's germline CDR1 is SGHKS and CDR2 YYEKEE (reference sequence). J gave up 5 bases and V 1 base, and 1 base lay outside the gene matches. The CDR3 sequence: CASSLRTGDTQYF. The CDR3 coding sequence is TGTGCCAGCAGCTTGAGGACAGGAGATACGCAGTATTTT.

This chain connects TRBV27 to TRBJ2-7; 8 positions agree with TRBD1. Looked up from germline, CDR1 is MNHEY and CDR2 is SMNVEV (reference sequence). There are 13 residues in the CDR3. V gave up 5 bases and J gave up 4 bases; unmatched junction bases: 4. The CDR3 region is CASSRDRGYEQYF. The DNA of the CDR3 is TGTGCCAGCAGTCGCGACAGGGGTTACGAGCAGTACTTC.

This chain uses TRBV24-1 with TRBJ2-3; D gene unclear. The germline CDR1 and CDR2 sequences are KGHDR and SFDVKD. This CDR3 region has 13 residues. The V and J ends lost 3 bases and 3 bases respectively, with 6 bases between them. The CDR3 loop is CATSDPPTDTQYF. CDR3 nucleotides: TGTGCCACCAGTGATCCACCTACAGATACGCAGTATTTT.

This clone was observed a single time. The genes are TRBV2 and TRBJ1-5; D ambiguous. This CDR3 spans 12 amino acids. V was cut by 8 bases and J by 1 base, with 6 bases left in between. Germline CDR1 and CDR2: SNHLY and FYNNEI. The CDR3 region is CASRQSNQPQHF. The DNA for the CDR3 is TGTGCCAGCCGGCAGAGCAATCAGCCCCAGCATTTT.

CDR3 in amino acids: CASSLDRWGTEAFF. As DNA, the CDR3 is TGTGCCAGCAGTCTCGACAGGTGGGGCACTGAAGCTTTCTTT. The rearrangement links TRBV5-5 to TRBJ1-1, with a weak D call TRBD1 (6 bases). V shed 5 bases and J shed 4 bases, with 15 bases lying between them. The CDR3 totals 14 residues. Germline V gene lookup returns CDR1 SGHKS and CDR2 YYEKEE (reference sequence).

The chain combines TRBV18 with TRBJ2-7, with a tentative D call TRBD2 (6 bases). CDR1 and CDR2 (germline): KGHSH, LQKENI. V shed 3 bases and J shed 9 bases, with 24 bases lying between them. The CDR3 has 16 residues. CDR3 sequence (DNA): TGTGCCAGCTCACCTAGTAGTTTGGGACTGGATCAATGGCAGTACTTC. The encoded protein is CASSPSSLGLDQWQYF.

This rearrangement joins TRBV9 to TRBJ1-1; no definite D call. The CDR3 spans 14 residues. Trimming took off 2 bases at V and 1 base at J, with 9 bases between the two ends. Germline loops: CDR1 SGDLS, CDR2 YYNGEE. For the CDR3, the DNA is TGTGCCAGCAGCGTGCAGTCAAGGAACACTGAAGCTTTCTTT. Protein sequence: CASSVQSRNTEAFF.

This rearrangement joins TRBV27 to TRBJ1-5, with D perhaps matching TRBD1 (6 bases). CDR1 and CDR2 from the germline V gene are MNHEY and SMNVEV (reference sequence). CDR3 length: 14 amino acids. V lost 5 bases, J lost 3 bases, and 11 bases lay in between. The CDR3 reads CASSGGGNNQPQHF. CDR3 coding DNA: TGTGCCAGCAGTGGGGGGGGCAACAATCAGCCCCAGCATTTT.

The gene calls are TRBV29-1 and TRBJ1-2, with TRBD1 matching 7 bases. Germline loops: CDR1 SQVTM, CDR2 ANQGSEA. The CDR3 covers 13 residues. Trimming cost V 7 bases and J 5 bases; bases outside gene matches: 10. The CDR3 DNA follows: TGCAGCGCTGGGACAGCCCTTTCATATGGCTACACCTTC. It is translated as CSAGTALSYGYTF. Based on the CDR3 plus reference TRBV29-1 and TRBJ1-2, the full variable domain is SAVISQKPSRDICQRGTSLTIQCQVDSQVTMMFWYRQQPGQSLTLIATANQGSEATYESGFVIDKFPISRPNLTFSTLTVSNMSPEDSSIYLCSAGTALSYGYTFGSGTRLTVV.

This clone was found once. The V gene is TRBV6-5, the J gene TRBJ2-3; D is undetermined. Trimming shortened V by 6 bases and J by 4 bases, and 17 bases separated the two germline ends. The CDR3 is 15 residues long. Germline assignment: CDR1 MNHEY and CDR2 SVGAGI. DNA of the CDR3: TGTGCCAGCAGCCCCGAGGCAGTTGTTTCAGATACGCAGTATTTT. Amino acid sequence: CASSPEAVVSDTQYF.

The CDR3 is CASSRRGLALYEQYF. The CDR3 bases are TGTGCCAGCAGCCGCCGGGGACTAGCCCTCTACGAGCAGTACTTC. V gene TRBV6-5 combines with J gene TRBJ2-7; TRBD2 aligns across 9 bases. The CDR3 has 15 residues. Germline V lookup: CDR1 MNHEY, CDR2 SVGAGI. V was pared by 6 bases and J by 3 bases, with 9 bases of the junction left unmatched.

This clone occurred once. The V and J genes are TRBV6-1 and TRBJ2-7; perhaps TRBD2 as D (5 bases). The V gene lost 4 bases and the J gene lost 5 bases, with 21 bases spanning the gap. The CDR3 extends over 16 amino acids. Germline V lookup: CDR1 MNHNS, CDR2 SASEGT. CDR3 region: CASSVTQRIDFNEQYF. The CDR3, as DNA: TGTGCCAGCAGTGTCACACAGCGGATCGATTTCAACGAGCAGTACTTC.

The chain couples TRBV5-1 to TRBJ1-2, with 10 bases lining up with TRBD1. CDR1 is SGHRS and CDR2 is YFSETQ in the germline V gene. This CDR3 region has 13 residues. The J segment lost 8 bases and the V segment lost 4 bases, leaving 5 bases of the junction unmatched. Here the CDR3 DNA reads TGCGCCAGCAGCCGACAGGGGGCTGACGGCTACACCTTC. This encodes CASSRQGADGYTF.

This rearrangement joins TRBV9 to TRBJ2-7; 11 bases are shared with TRBD2. After removal of 0 bases from V and 6 bases from J, the junction contained 5 bases not matched to a gene. Germline V CDR1 and CDR2: SGDLS, YYNGEE. The CDR3 contains 15 residues. The CDR3 here is CASSVAGTSGLEQYF. For the CDR3, the DNA is TGTGCCAGCAGCGTAGCTGGGACTAGCGGCCTCGAGCAGTACTTC.

This CDR3 is CASSSTGGNTIYF. In DNA form, the CDR3 reads TGTGCCAGCAGTTCGACAGGGGGAAACACCATATATTTT. This chain connects TRBV12-3 or TRBV12-4 to TRBJ1-3, with 7 positions matching TRBD1. The CDR3 is made up of 13 amino acids. V trimming: 4 bases; J trimming: 4 bases; junction bases outside the gene matches: 1.

J is TRBJ1-6 and V is TRBV6-5, with D uncertain. The germline CDR1 and CDR2 sequences are MNHEY and SVGAGI. There are 12 residues in the CDR3. V lost 8 bases, J lost 6 bases, and 8 bases lay in between. The chain's CDR3 is CASGPLNSPLHF. DNA for the CDR3: TGTGCCAGCGGGCCGCTTAATTCACCCCTCCACTTT.

The chain joins TRBV6-5 to TRBJ2-3; TRBD1 aligns across 8 bases. This CDR3 spans 15 amino acids. After removal of 6 bases from V and 2 bases from J, the junction contained 7 bases not matched to a gene. Looked up from germline, CDR1 is MNHEY and CDR2 is SVGAGI. In DNA, the CDR3 is TGTGCCAGCAGCCATAGGGGACAGGTCACAGATACGCAGTATTTT. Translated, it gives CASSHRGQVTDTQYF.